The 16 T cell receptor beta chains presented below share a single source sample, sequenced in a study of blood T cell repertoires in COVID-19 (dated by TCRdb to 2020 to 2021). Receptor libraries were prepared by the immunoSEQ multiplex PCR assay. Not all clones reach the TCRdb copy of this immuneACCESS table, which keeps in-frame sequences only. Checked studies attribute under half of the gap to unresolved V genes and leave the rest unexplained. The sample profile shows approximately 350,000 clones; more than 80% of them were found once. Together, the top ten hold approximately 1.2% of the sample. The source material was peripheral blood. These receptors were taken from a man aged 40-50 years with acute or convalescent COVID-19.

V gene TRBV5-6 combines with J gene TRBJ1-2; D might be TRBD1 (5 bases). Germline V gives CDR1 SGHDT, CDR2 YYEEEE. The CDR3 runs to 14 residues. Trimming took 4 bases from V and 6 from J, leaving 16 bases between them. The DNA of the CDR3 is TGTGCCAGCAGCCTAACCTACCCGACAGATGGCTACACCTTC. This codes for CASSLTYPTDGYTF.

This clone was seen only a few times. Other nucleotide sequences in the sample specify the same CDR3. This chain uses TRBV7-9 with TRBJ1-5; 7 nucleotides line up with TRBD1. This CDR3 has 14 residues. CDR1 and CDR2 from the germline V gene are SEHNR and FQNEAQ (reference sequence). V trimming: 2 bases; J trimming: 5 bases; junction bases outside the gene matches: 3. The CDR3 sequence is CASSLSTGDQPQHF. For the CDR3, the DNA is TGTGCCAGCAGCTTATCCACAGGGGATCAGCCCCAGCATTTT.

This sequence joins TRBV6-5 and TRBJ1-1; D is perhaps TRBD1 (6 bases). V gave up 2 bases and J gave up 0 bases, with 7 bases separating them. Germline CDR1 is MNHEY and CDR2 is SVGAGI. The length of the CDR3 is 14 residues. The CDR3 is CASSYDRMNTEAFF. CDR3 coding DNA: TGTGCCAGCAGTTACGACAGGATGAACACTGAAGCTTTCTTT.

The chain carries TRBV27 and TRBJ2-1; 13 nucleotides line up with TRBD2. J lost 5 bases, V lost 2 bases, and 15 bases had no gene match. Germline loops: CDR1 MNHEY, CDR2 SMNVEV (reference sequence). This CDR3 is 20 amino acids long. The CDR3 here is CASSLKGLAGSLGLHNEQFF. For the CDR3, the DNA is TGTGCCAGCAGTTTAAAGGGACTAGCGGGATCTTTGGGGCTCCACAATGAGCAGTTCTTC.

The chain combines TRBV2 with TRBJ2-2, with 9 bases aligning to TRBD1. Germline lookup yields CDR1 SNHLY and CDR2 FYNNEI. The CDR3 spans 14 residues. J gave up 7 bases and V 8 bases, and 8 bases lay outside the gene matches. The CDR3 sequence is CASWTGEGHGELFF. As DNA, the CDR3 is TGTGCCAGCTGGACAGGGGAAGGGCACGGGGAGCTGTTTTTT.

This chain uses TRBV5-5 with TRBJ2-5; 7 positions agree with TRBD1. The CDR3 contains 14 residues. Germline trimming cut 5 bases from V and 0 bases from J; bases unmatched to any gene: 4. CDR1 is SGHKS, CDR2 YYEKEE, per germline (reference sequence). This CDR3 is CASSSGGDQETQYF. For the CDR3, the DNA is TGTGCCAGCAGTTCAGGGGGAGACCAAGAGACCCAGTACTTC.

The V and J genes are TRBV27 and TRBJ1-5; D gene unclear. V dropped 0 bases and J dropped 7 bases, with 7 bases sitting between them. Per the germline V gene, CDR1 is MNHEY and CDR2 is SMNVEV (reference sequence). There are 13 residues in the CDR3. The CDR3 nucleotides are TGTGCCAGCAGTTTATCCCAGTTACAGCCCCAGCATTTT. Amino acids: CASSLSQLQPQHF.

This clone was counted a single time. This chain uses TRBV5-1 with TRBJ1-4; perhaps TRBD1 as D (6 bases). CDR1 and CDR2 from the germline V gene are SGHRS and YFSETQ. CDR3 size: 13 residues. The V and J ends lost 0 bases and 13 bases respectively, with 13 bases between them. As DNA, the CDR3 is TGCGCCAGCAGCTTGGAGGTCGGCAGGGGACTGTTTTTT. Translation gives CASSLEVGRGLFF.

The CDR3 here is CASSLTSGVPGELFF. CDR3 sequence (DNA): TGTGCCAGCAGCTTGACTAGCGGGGTTCCCGGGGAGCTGTTTTTT. J is TRBJ2-2 and V is TRBV5-4; 10 bases agree with TRBD2. Trimming took 1 base from V and 6 from J; bases not matched to a gene: 3. This CDR3 contains 15 residues. Looked up from germline, CDR1 is SGHNT and CDR2 is YYREEE (reference sequence).

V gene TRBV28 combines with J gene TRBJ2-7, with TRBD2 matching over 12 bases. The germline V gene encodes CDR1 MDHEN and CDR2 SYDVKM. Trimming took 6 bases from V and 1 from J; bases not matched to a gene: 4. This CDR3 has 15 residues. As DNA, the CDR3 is TGTGCCAGCAGGCCGACTAGCGGGAGTTCCTACGAGCAGTACTTC. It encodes CASRPTSGSSYEQYF. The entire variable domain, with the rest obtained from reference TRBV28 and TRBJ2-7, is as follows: DVKVTQSSRYLVKRTGEKVFLECVQDMDHENMFWYRQDPGLGLRLIYFSYDVKMKEKGDIPEGYSVSREKKERFSLILESASTNQTSMYLCASRPTSGSSYEQYFGPGTRLTVT.

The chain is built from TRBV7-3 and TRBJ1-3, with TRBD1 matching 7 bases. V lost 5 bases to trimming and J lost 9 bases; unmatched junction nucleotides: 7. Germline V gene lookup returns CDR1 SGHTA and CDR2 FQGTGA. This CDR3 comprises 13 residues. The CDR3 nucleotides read TGTGCCAGCAGCCCCGGGACAGCGGGCACCATATATTTT. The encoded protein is CASSPGTAGTIYF.

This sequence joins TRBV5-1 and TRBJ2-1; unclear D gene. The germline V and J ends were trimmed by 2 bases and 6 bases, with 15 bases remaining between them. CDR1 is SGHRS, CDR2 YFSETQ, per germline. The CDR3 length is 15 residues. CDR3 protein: CASSFSASVGNEQFF. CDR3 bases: TGCGCCAGCAGCTTCAGTGCTAGTGTGGGCAATGAGCAGTTCTTC.

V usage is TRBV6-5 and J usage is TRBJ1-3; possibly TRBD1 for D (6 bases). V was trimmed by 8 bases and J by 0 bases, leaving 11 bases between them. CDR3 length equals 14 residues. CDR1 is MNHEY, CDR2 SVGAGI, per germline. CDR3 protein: CASGLDSSGNTIYF. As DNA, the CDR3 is TGTGCCAGCGGATTGGACAGCTCTGGAAACACCATATATTTT.

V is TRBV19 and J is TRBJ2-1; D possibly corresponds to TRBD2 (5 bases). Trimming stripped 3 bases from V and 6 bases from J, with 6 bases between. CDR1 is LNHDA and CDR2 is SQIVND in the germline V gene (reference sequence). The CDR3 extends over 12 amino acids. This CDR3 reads CASSIGVNEQFF. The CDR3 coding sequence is TGTGCCAGTAGTATCGGGGTCAATGAGCAGTTCTTC.

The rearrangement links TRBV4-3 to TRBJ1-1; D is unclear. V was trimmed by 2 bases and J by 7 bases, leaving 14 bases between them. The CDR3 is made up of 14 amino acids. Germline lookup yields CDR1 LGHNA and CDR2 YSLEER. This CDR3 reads CASSQKGDGLEAFF. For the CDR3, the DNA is TGCGCCAGCAGCCAAAAGGGAGACGGACTTGAAGCTTTCTTT.

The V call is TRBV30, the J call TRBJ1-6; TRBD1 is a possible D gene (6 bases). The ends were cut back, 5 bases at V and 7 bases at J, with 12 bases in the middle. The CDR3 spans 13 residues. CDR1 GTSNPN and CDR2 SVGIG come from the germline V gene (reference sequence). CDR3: CAWGTSLNSPLHF. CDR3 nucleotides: TGTGCCTGGGGGACATCCCTGAATTCACCCCTCCACTTT.